This TCR beta chain appears in the sequencing data of a study of T-cell reconstitution after alpha-beta-depleted transplantation in children. This clonotype has at least ten counts. The antigen remains unidentified. CDR3 length: 16 amino acids. Trimming pared 2 bases from V and 0 bases from J, leaving 11 bases between. The germline CDR1 and CDR2 sequences are SGHKS and YYEKEE (reference sequence). The library targeted TCRbeta and was prepared with unique molecular identifiers. Via MiXCR, TCRdb re-called the PCR reads, giving one row per CDR3 protein. The data show roughly 76,000 distinct CDR3 sequences, with roughly a tenth seen just once and around 13% held by the top ten. General observations from the study: Approximately two months post-transplant, alpha-beta T cells reportedly originated from several hundred expanded graft clones.

The sequence was obtained from a boy aged 5-17 years with acute myeloid leukemia, due to receive a stem cell transplant. Sequencing used PBMCs, obtained before TCRalphabeta/CD19-depleted stem cell transplant. The chain combines TRBV5-5 with TRBJ2-2; D tentatively fits TRBD1 or TRBD2 (6 bases each). CDR3 sequence (DNA): TGTGCCAGCAGCTTAAACGGGGGCCCGAACACCGGGGAGCTGTTTTTT. Its translation is CASSLNGGPNTGELFF.